This record concerns one T cell receptor beta chain sequence. Its target is unknown. The data are from a study of T cell repertoires in cytomegalovirus infection. In the study overall: Indications came from public TCR beta signatures; they pointed to CMV infection and to a matching HLA type.

TCRdb re-called the reads with MiXCR, one entry per CDR3 protein. The repertoire holds fewer than 400,000 distinct CDR3 sequences, with less than 20% as singletons. Points from the study as a whole: CMV carriers with the relevant HLA were identified by cumulative public TCR beta family frequency. Clonotypes of TCR beta that were HLA-C-restricted and CMV-specific dominated the ex vivo response.

The sequencing input was PBMCs. This TCR was recovered from a human donor in good health (CMV status not recorded). Some clones in this sample may be carry-over from other donors' samples.

The CDR3 DNA reads TGCAGTGCTACGCGACAGGGAAGGAACAATGAGCAGTTCTTC. As protein: CSATRQGRNNEQFF. The chain employs TRBV20-1 and TRBJ2-1; the match to TRBD1 covers 7 bases. The CDR3 extends over 14 amino acids. CDR1 and CDR2 (germline): DFQATT, SNEGSKA (reference sequence). Trimming cost V 4 bases and J 5 bases; bases outside gene matches: 8.